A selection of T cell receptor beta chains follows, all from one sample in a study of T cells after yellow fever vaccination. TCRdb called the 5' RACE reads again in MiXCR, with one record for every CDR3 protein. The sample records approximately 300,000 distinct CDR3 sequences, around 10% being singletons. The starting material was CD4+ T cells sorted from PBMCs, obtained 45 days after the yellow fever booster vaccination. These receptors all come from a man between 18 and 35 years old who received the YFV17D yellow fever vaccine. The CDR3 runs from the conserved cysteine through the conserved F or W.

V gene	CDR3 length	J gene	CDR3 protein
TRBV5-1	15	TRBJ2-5	CASSLLTGTQETQYF
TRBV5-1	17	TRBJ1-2	CASSLGHPGTGMGGYTF
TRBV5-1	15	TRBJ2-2	CASSLPQPNTGELFF
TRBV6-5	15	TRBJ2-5	CASRLSGTSQETQYF
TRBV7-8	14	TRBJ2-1	CASSLAREYNEQFF
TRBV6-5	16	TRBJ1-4	CASSEGPRAGAEKLFF
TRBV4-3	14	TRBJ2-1	CASSTTVGPDEQFF
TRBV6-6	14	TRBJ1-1	CASRGQPMNTEAFF
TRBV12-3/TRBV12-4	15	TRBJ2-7	CASTPGTGAYYEQYF
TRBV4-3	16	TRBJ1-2	CASSQDIPQGTYGYTF
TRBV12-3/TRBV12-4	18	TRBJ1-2	CASSLFDGGGESNYGYTF
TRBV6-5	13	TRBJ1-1	CASTMTRNTEAFF
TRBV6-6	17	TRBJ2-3	CASSTAFAGGPTDTQYF
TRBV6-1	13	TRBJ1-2	CATRFQGANGYTF
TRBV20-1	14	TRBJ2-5	CSAPLGQGGWTQYF
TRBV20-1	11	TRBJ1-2	CSARENYGYTF
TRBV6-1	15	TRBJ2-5	CASSEAGGNWETQYF
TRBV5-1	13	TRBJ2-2	CASSPGLFGELFF
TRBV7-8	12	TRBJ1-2	CASSLSGWGYTF
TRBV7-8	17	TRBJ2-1	CASSSRAGPSSYNEQFF
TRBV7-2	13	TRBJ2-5	CAIWDEERGTQYF
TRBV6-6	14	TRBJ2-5	CASSYSSPGPPRYF
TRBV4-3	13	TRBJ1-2	CASSQGPPYGYTF
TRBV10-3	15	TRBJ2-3	CATVTSGGGTDTQYF